The next 22 T cell receptor beta chains were all read from a single sample in a study of cytomegalovirus exposure and HLA in healthy donors. Amplification used 60 Vbeta primers and 13 Jbeta primers. Sequenced by immunoSEQ multiplex PCR; TCRdb stores in-frame clones only, minus some. The sample records roughly 150,000 clones, 70% to 80% being singletons. The sequencing sample was made of PBMCs. All receptors come from a man aged 35 to 55 in good health and CMV-seronegative.

Comment on this clone: The junction and the germline gene differ at one end; a read error may be behind it. The V call is TRBV7-2, the J call TRBJ2-6, with TRBD1 as a possible D gene (5 bases). The CDR3 extends over 16 amino acids. The germline gives CDR1 SGHTA, CDR2 FQGNSA. CDR3 in DNA: TGTGCCAGCAGCTTAACCAGAGACTCTGGGGCCAACGGCCTGACTTTC. This sequence encodes CASSLTRDSGANGLTF. Drawing the rest from reference TRBV7-2 and TRBJ2-6, the complete variable domain is GAGVSQSPSNKVTEKGKDVELRCDPISGHTALYWYRQSLGQGLEFLIYFQGNSAPDKSGLPSDRFSAERTGGSVSTLTIQRTQQEDSAVYLCASSLTRDSGANGLTFGAGSRLTVL.

This sequence joins TRBV2 and TRBJ2-7, with 7 bases matching TRBD2. Trimming removed 8 bases from V and 5 bases from J; junction bases left unmatched: 6. Germline V CDR1 and CDR2: SNHLY, FYNNEI. This CDR3 is built from 12 residues. CDR3 in DNA: TGTGCCAGCTCTGTCCGGGAGGACGAGCAGTACTTC. It encodes CASSVREDEQYF.

The CDR3 DNA reads as TGTGCCAGCTCTCAACAGCGGTTGCTTGAAGCTTTCTTT. It encodes CASSQQRLLEAFF. The chain combines TRBV18 with TRBJ1-1; D unclear. This CDR3 spans 13 amino acids. Germline values: CDR1 KGHSH, CDR2 LQKENI. V was pared by 6 bases and J by 7 bases, with 15 bases between. Together with reference TRBV18 and TRBJ1-1, the CDR3 gives the full variable domain: NAGVMQNPRHLVRRRGQEARLRCSPMKGHSHVYWYRQLPEEGLKFMVYLQKENIIDESGMPKERFSAEFPKEGPSILRIQQVVRGDSAAYFCASSQQRLLEAFFGQGTRLTVV.

The chain joins TRBV2 to TRBJ2-1; TRBD2 matches at 8 bases. The V gene's germline CDR1 is SNHLY and CDR2 FYNNEI. The CDR3 covers 15 residues. With 7 bases clipped from V and 7 bases from J, the junction kept 12 bases outside the gene matches. CDR3 region: CASTEEAGENNEQFF. CDR3 nucleotides: TGTGCCAGCACCGAGGAAGCGGGAGAGAATAATGAGCAGTTCTTC.

This clone was counted a few times. The chain recombines TRBV28 with TRBJ1-1; 7 bases fit TRBD1. J lost 5 bases, V lost 6 bases, and 15 bases had no gene match. Germline assignment: CDR1 MDHEN and CDR2 SYDVKM. The CDR3 covers 16 residues. The CDR3 DNA follows: TGTGCCAGCAGCCCGAAACAGACAGGGCGAGGTACTGAAGCTTTCTTT. It codes for CASSPKQTGRGTEAFF.

The V and J genes are TRBV29-1 and TRBJ2-2; D might be TRBD2 (5 bases). Trimming removed 3 bases at V and 1 base at J, with 9 bases between. This CDR3 region has 14 residues. Germline V gives CDR1 SQVTM, CDR2 ANQGSEA. The DNA of the CDR3 is TGCAGCGTTGAGCGTGGGAGGAACACCGGGGAGCTGTTTTTT. Encoded protein: CSVERGRNTGELFF.

The chain recombines TRBV9 with TRBJ2-1, with 13 bases fitting TRBD2. This CDR3 comprises 16 residues. The junction had 7 bases not matched to a gene; V was cut back by 3 bases and J by 7 bases. The germline V gene has CDR1 SGDLS and CDR2 YYNGEE. CDR3 DNA sequence: TGTGCCAGCAGCGCAGGGACTAGCGGGACCTCAAATGAGCAGTTCTTC. This encodes CASSAGTSGTSNEQFF.

The genes are TRBV28 and TRBJ2-7, with D possibly TRBD1 on 6 matching bases. V dropped 4 bases and J dropped 5 bases, with 9 bases sitting between them. CDR1 and CDR2 (germline): MDHEN, SYDVKM. This CDR3 comprises 12 residues. This chain's CDR3 is CASSSTGDEQYF. The CDR3 nucleotides are TGTGCCAGCAGTTCGACAGGCGACGAGCAGTACTTC.

The V call is TRBV2, the J call TRBJ1-5; TRBD1 agrees at 10 bases. Germline lookup yields CDR1 SNHLY and CDR2 FYNNEI. The CDR3 extends over 15 amino acids. With V trimmed by 6 bases and J by 7 bases, 9 bases remained unmatched. The CDR3 DNA follows: TGTGCCAGCAGGCCAGAGACAGGGGGCGGGCAGCCCCAGCATTTT. Its protein is CASRPETGGGQPQHF.

The V call is TRBV9, the J call TRBJ2-5; 13 bases are a match to TRBD2. This CDR3 is 16 amino acids long. Trimming cost V 2 bases and J 2 bases; bases outside gene matches: 3. Germline values: CDR1 SGDLS, CDR2 YYNGEE. The DNA for the CDR3 is TGTGCCAGCAGCGTCCCGACTAGCGGGAGGCAAGAGACCCAGTACTTC. Translated: CASSVPTSGRQETQYF.

The chain uses TRBV30 and TRBJ2-5, with D possibly matching TRBD1 (5 bases). V was clipped by 1 base and J by 5 bases, with 14 bases between them. Germline loops: CDR1 GTSNPN, CDR2 SVGIG (reference sequence). The CDR3 length is 14 residues. CDR3 protein: CAWSGRQGWETQYF. The DNA of the CDR3 is TGTGCCTGGAGTGGCCGGCAGGGTTGGGAGACCCAGTACTTC.

The chain combines TRBV7-9 with TRBJ2-2; 8 nucleotides align to TRBD2. CDR1 SEHNR and CDR2 FQNEAQ come from the germline V gene (reference sequence). This CDR3 spans 15 amino acids. The V gene end was trimmed by 5 bases and the J gene end by 6 bases; junction bases not matched to a gene: 8. The CDR3, as DNA: TGTGCCAGCAGCCCAAAGCGGGAGAAAGCCGGGGAGCTGTTTTTT. Protein: CASSPKREKAGELFF. The variable domain in full, completed from reference TRBV7-9 and TRBJ2-2, reads DTGVSQNPRHKITKRGQNVTFRCDPISEHNRLYWYRQTLGQGPEFLTYFQNEAQLEKSRLLSDRFSAERPKGSFSTLEIQRTEQGDSAMYLCASSPKREKAGELFFGEGSRLTVL.

The genes are TRBV29-1 and TRBJ1-1; the match to TRBD1 covers 8 bases. The trim removed 6 bases at V and 7 bases at J, leaving 13 bases unmatched. The germline gives CDR1 SQVTM, CDR2 ANQGSEA. The CDR3 runs 14 residues. In nucleotides, the CDR3 is TGCAGCGTAGCAGGGGGCAGGTTCGGCAGTGAAGCTTTCTTT. Its protein product is CSVAGGRFGSEAFF.

The V gene is TRBV6-5, the J gene TRBJ1-1, with D perhaps matching TRBD1 (5 bases). CDR1 is MNHEY, CDR2 SVGAGI, per germline. V was trimmed by 0 bases and J by 11 bases, leaving 10 bases between them. This CDR3 is 12 amino acids long. CDR3: CASSYSVGHAFF. CDR3 in DNA: TGTGCCAGCAGTTACTCGGTGGGGCACGCTTTCTTT.

This rearrangement joins TRBV7-9 to TRBJ1-4, with 8 bases matching TRBD1. The CDR3 runs to 14 residues. With 5 bases clipped from V and 8 bases from J, the junction kept 7 bases outside the gene matches. In germline, CDR1 is SEHNR, CDR2 FQNEAQ (reference sequence). CDR3 bases: TGTGCCAGCAGCCCTCAGGGGGCGCGGGAAAAACTGTTTTTT. Translated, it gives CASSPQGAREKLFF. Using reference TRBV7-9 and TRBJ1-4 for the parts outside the CDR3, the full variable domain is DTGVSQNPRHKITKRGQNVTFRCDPISEHNRLYWYRQTLGQGPEFLTYFQNEAQLEKSRLLSDRFSAERPKGSFSTLEIQRTEQGDSAMYLCASSPQGAREKLFFGSGTQLSVL.

CDR3: CASSPGTSGNEQFF. In nucleotides, the CDR3 is TGTGCCAGCAGCCCCGGGACTAGCGGCAATGAGCAGTTCTTC. The chain is built from TRBV7-6 and TRBJ2-1; 11 bases line up with TRBD2. Germline-derived CDR1 and CDR2 are SGHVS and FNYEAQ. With V trimmed by 5 bases and J by 6 bases, 3 bases remained unmatched. This CDR3 comprises 14 residues.

The chain joins TRBV27 to TRBJ1-3, with D maybe TRBD1 (5 bases). Germline V gene sequence: CDR1 MNHEY, CDR2 SMNVEV (reference sequence). CDR3 size: 14 residues. V lost 2 bases and J 4 bases, leaving 9 bases between the germline ends. The CDR3: CASSLTREGNTIYF. CDR3 DNA: TGTGCCAGCAGTTTAACCAGGGAAGGAAACACCATATATTTT.

The chain has TRBV7-3 and TRBJ2-5, with TRBD1 matching 8 bases. The CDR3 is 16 residues long. Germline V gene data show CDR1 as SGHTA and CDR2 as FQGTGA. Trimming removed 2 bases from V and 7 bases from J; junction bases left unmatched: 12. CDR3 nucleotide sequence: TGTGCCAGCAGCTTATCCGGGACAGGTGTTAAGGGGACCCAGTACTTC. As protein: CASSLSGTGVKGTQYF.

The chain recombines TRBV7-9 with TRBJ1-1, with 10 bases aligning to TRBD1. Germline assignment: CDR1 SEHNR and CDR2 FQNEAQ (reference sequence). The CDR3 sequence is 14 residues long. Trimming took 10 bases from V and 4 from J; bases not matched to a gene: 9. In DNA form, the CDR3 reads TGTGCCACCCTACAGACAGGGGGCATCACTGAAGCTTTCTTT. It is translated as CATLQTGGITEAFF.

The chain joins TRBV5-1 to TRBJ2-5; TRBD1 matches at 12 bases. J gave up 5 bases and V 4 bases, and 6 bases lay outside the gene matches. CDR1 is SGHRS, CDR2 YFSETQ, per germline. The CDR3 is made up of 15 amino acids. CDR3 coding DNA: TGCGCCAGCAGCAGGAGGGACAGGGGGCGTGAGACCCAGTACTTC. Translation gives CASSRRDRGRETQYF.

The genes are TRBV27 and TRBJ1-3; the D is unclear. Germline CDR1 and CDR2: MNHEY and SMNVEV (reference sequence). The CDR3 has 14 amino acids. V shed 2 bases and J shed 4 bases, with 9 bases lying between them. In DNA, the CDR3 is TGTGCCAGCAGTTTAACGCGCTCGGGAAACACCATATATTTT. Amino acid sequence: CASSLTRSGNTIYF.

This chain links TRBV6-6 with TRBJ2-3; TRBD2 matches 8 bases. The germline CDR1 and CDR2 sequences are MNHNY and SVGAGI (reference sequence). Trimming cost V 6 bases and J 1 base; bases outside gene matches: 9. The CDR3 totals 16 residues. The CDR3 region has the DNA TGTGCCAGCAGGCCCACCCAAGCGGGAGGCACAGATACGCAGTATTTT. Encoded protein: CASRPTQAGGTDTQYF.